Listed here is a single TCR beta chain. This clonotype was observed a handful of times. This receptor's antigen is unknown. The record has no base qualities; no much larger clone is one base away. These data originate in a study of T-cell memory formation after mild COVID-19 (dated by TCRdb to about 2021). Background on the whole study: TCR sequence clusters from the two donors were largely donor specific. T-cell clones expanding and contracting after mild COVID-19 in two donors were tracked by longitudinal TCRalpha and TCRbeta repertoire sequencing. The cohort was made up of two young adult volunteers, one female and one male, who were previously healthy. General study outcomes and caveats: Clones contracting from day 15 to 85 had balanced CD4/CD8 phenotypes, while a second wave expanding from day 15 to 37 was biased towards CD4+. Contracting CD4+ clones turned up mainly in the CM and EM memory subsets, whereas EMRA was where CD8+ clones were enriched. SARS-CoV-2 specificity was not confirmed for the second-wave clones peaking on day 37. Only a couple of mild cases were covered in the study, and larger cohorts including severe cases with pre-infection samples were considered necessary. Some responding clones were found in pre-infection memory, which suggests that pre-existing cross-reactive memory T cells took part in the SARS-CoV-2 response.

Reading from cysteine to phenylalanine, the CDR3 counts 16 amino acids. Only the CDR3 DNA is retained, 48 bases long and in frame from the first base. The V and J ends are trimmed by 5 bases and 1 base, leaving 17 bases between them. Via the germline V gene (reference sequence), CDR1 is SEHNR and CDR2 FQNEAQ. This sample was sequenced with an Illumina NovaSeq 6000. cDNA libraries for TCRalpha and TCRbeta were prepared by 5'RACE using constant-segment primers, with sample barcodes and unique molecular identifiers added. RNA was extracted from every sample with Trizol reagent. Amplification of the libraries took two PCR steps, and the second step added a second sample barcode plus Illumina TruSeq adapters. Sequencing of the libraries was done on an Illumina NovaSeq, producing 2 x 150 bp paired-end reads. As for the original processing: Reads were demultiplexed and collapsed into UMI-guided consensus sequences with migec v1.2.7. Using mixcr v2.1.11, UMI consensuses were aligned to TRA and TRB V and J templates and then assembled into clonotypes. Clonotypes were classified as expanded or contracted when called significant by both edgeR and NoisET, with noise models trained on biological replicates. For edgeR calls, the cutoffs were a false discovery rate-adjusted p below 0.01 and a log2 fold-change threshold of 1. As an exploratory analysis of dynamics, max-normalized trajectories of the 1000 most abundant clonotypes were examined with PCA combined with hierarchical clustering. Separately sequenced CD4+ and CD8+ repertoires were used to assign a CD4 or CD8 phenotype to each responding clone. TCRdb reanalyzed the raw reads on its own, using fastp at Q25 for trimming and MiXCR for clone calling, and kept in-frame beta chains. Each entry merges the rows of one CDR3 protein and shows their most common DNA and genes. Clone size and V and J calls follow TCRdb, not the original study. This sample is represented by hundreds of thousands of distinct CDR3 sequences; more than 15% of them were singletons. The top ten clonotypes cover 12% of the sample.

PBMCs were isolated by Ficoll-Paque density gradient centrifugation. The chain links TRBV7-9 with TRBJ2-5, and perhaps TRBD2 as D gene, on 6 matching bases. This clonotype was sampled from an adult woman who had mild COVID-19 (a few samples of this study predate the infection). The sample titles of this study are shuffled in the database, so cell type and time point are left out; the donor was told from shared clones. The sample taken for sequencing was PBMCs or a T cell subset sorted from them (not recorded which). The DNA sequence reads TGTGCCAGCAGCACCGTCCTGCGGGGACTCCAAGAGACCCAGTACTTC. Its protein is CASSTVLRGLQETQYF.